This T cell receptor (beta chain) was found in a study of shared clonotypes between healthy human individuals. Study in general: Researchers drew samples from a couple of women and a few men aged 18 to 49.

The study's findings and limits: Against clonotypes common to all four donors, non-shared ones had lower generation probabilities. The sharing of 5% to 6.5% of naive CD4 clonotypes was seen across a handful of donors.

CD45RO-negative, CCR7-positively selected cells formed the naive CD8 fraction, excluding terminally differentiated effector memory CD45RA+ cells. A remark on this clone: What it binds is unknown.

Repertoires were generated with immunoSEQ multiplex PCR, while TCRdb's copy carries only in-frame clones and drops some. The repertoire consists of about 2 million clones, with about 95% occurring once and the leading ten covering less than 1.5%. Germline V lookup: CDR1 SGHDT, CDR2 YYEEEE. Between the trimmed V and J ends, which lost 1 base and 4 bases, there was a span of 12 bases. This CDR3 contains 15 residues. This rearrangement joins TRBV5-6 to TRBJ1-5; D ambiguous. This receptor was taken from a man between 18 and 29 years old in good health. The sample consisted of naive CD8+ T cells sorted from blood. The CDR3 sequence is CASSLSWNSNQPQHF. The CDR3 DNA follows: TGTGCCAGCAGCTTGAGTTGGAATTCGAATCAGCCCCAGCATTTT.